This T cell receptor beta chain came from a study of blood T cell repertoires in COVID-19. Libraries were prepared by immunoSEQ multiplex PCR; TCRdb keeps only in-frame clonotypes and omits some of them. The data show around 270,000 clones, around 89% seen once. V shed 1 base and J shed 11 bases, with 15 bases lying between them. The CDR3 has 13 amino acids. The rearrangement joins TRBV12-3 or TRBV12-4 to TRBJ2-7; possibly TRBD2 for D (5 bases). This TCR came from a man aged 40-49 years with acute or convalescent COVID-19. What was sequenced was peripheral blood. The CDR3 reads CASSLGERVWKYF. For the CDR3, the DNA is TGTGCCAGCAGTTTAGGGGAGAGGGTTTGGAAGTACTTC.